The 27 T cell receptor beta chains presented below share a single source sample, sequenced in a study of cytomegalovirus exposure and HLA in healthy donors (dated by TCRdb to 2015 to 2018). The protocol used for the library was the immunoSEQ multiplex PCR assay. Entries here come from immuneACCESS through TCRdb and include only in-frame sequences with V and J called. Some clones fail to appear in such tables; in the studies checked, an unresolved V gene covers under half of the shortfall, and the cause of the remainder is unknown. The sample profile shows some 200,000 clones; about 93% of them were found once. The top ten hold approximately 1.1% of the sample. Material: PBMCs. Receptors were obtained from a young woman in good health and CMV-seronegative.

The table lists this clone with a count of one. The V gene is TRBV11-2, the J gene TRBJ2-1; D remains ambiguous. From germline, CDR1 is SGHAT and CDR2 FQNNGV. The CDR3 sequence is 12 residues long. Trimming shortened V by 1 base and J by 15 bases, and 13 bases separated the two germline ends. As DNA, the CDR3 is TGTGCCAGCAGCTTAGTCGGTCTAGTGGCGTTCTTC. Protein: CASSLVGLVAFF. The full variable domain, in which reference TRBV11-2 and TRBJ2-1 provide the parts outside the CDR3, is EAGVAQSPRYKIIEKRQSVAFWCNPISGHATLYWYQQILGQGPKLLIQFQNNGVVDDSQLPKDRFSAERLKGVDSTLKIQPAKLEDSAVYLCASSLVGLVAFFGPGTRLTVL.

The chain carries TRBV7-2 and TRBJ2-1; 10 nucleotides align to TRBD2. This CDR3 has 15 amino acids. V dropped 2 bases and J dropped 9; count of bases not matched to a gene: 7. Germline values: CDR1 SGHTA, CDR2 FQGNSA. The CDR3, as DNA: TGTGCCAGCAGCTTATGGCTAGCGGGAGTCGGTGAGCAGTTCTTC. Translated, it gives CASSLWLAGVGEQFF.

This chain connects TRBV10-2 to TRBJ2-7, with TRBD1 matching over 7 bases. Germline-derived CDR1 and CDR2 are WSHSY and SAAADI. This CDR3 is 15 amino acids long. The junction had 5 bases not matched to a gene; V was cut back by 0 bases and J by 3 bases. CDR3 DNA: TGCGCCAGCAGTGAGTCTACAGGGGCTTACTACGAGCAGTACTTC. It yields the protein CASSESTGAYYEQYF.

The chain employs TRBV9 and TRBJ1-2; 7 nucleotides align to TRBD1. Germline CDR1 reads SGDLS; CDR2 reads YYNGEE. The CDR3 extends over 19 amino acids. Trimming took 0 bases from V and 0 from J; bases not matched to a gene: 14. The CDR3 sequence: CASSVDVGQARGSNYGYTF. The DNA of the CDR3 is TGTGCCAGCAGCGTAGACGTCGGACAGGCCCGGGGCTCTAACTATGGCTACACCTTC.

This clone has a single count. The CDR3 is CASGTGGGEQFF. The CDR3 DNA follows: TGTGCCAGCGGTACGGGAGGTGGGGAGCAGTTCTTC. The genes are TRBV2 and TRBJ2-1; 7 nucleotides match TRBD2. The CDR3 spans 12 residues. Germline CDR1 is SNHLY and CDR2 is FYNNEI. V lost 8 bases, J lost 10 bases, and 8 bases stayed unmatched.

In the case of this clone: Compared with germline, one end of the junction differs, possibly owing to a read error. This chain connects TRBV4-1 to TRBJ1-5, with a weak D call TRBD1 (6 bases). CDR1 and CDR2 from the germline V gene are MGHRA and YSYEKL. This CDR3 contains 13 residues. The CDR3: CASSQGVQDSPNF. DNA for the CDR3: TGCGCCAGCAGCCAAGGGGTCCAGGACAGTCCAAATTTT.

V and J are TRBV28 and TRBJ1-5; D uncertain. CDR3 length: 15 residues. V shed 11 bases and J shed 0 bases, with 17 bases lying between them. Germline loops: CDR1 MDHEN, CDR2 SYDVKM. The CDR3 spells CASRGPPYSNQPQHF. The CDR3 bases are TGTGCCTCGAGAGGGCCTCCATATAGCAATCAGCCCCAGCATTTT.

This chain connects TRBV18 to TRBJ2-2; the match to TRBD2 covers 11 bases. The CDR3 runs to 18 residues. Trimming at V came to 0 bases and at J to 2 bases, leaving 5 bases not matched to a gene. Germline loops: CDR1 KGHSH, CDR2 LQKENI. CDR3 amino acids: CASSPPSGLAANTGELFF. DNA for the CDR3: TGTGCCAGCTCACCACCGTCGGGACTAGCGGCTAACACCGGGGAGCTGTTTTTT.

This clone occurred many times. The chain couples TRBV5-1 to TRBJ2-7; D might be TRBD1 (6 bases). V was cut by 0 bases and J by 0 bases, with 10 bases left in between. The CDR3 is made up of 15 amino acids. Germline V CDR1 and CDR2: SGHRS, YFSETQ. The CDR3 DNA follows: TGCGCCAGCAGCTTGGAGGGGACAATCTCCTACGAGCAGTACTTC. Its translation: CASSLEGTISYEQYF.

The V and J genes are TRBV9 and TRBJ2-2; 10 bases map to TRBD2. CDR3 length: 17 residues. V was clipped by 0 bases and J by 7 bases; unmatched bases: 9. Germline-derived CDR1 and CDR2 are SGDLS and YYNGEE. The CDR3 sequence is CASSVGSGRTPGGELFF. CDR3 nucleotides: TGTGCCAGCAGCGTAGGTAGCGGGAGGACGCCGGGCGGGGAGCTGTTTTTT.

This chain links TRBV30 with TRBJ2-5, with a possible D match to TRBD2 (7 bases). Germline CDR1 GTSNPN, CDR2 SVGIG (reference sequence). CDR3 length: 14 amino acids. V shed 0 bases and J shed 4 bases, with 12 bases lying between them. The CDR3 protein is CAWSVRGGGETQYF. In DNA, the CDR3 is TGTGCCTGGAGTGTACGCGGGGGCGGAGAGACCCAGTACTTC.

The chain links TRBV12-5 to TRBJ2-3, with D unclear. V was clipped by 2 bases and J by 3 bases, with 12 bases between them. The CDR3 totals 15 residues. Germline V CDR1 and CDR2: LGHNT, FRNRAP. In DNA form, the CDR3 reads TGTGCTAGTGGTTTGCCTACTGGTCCGACAGATACGCAGTATTTT. Translated, it gives CASGLPTGPTDTQYF.

This sequence joins TRBV7-6 and TRBJ1-3; 8 bases fit TRBD1. The CDR3 totals 21 residues. Germline loops: CDR1 SGHVS, CDR2 FNYEAQ. V lost 1 base, J lost 2 bases, and 19 bases stayed unmatched. The CDR3, as DNA: TGTGCCAGCAGCTTAGAGGTGGACAGGGTATTGAGAAGGAGGGCTGGAAACACCATATATTTT. Encoded protein: CASSLEVDRVLRRRAGNTIYF.

This rearrangement joins TRBV21-1 to TRBJ1-5. TRBV21-1 is described as a pseudogene. The CDR3 has 12 amino acids. CDR3 amino acids: CASSRGRGLGHF. The DNA for the CDR3 is TGTGCCAGCAGCAGGGGGCGGGGGTTAGGACATTTT.

This clone was detected once. The CDR3 coding sequence is TGTGCCTGGGGAAACAGGGAAGGGGGAGAGACCCAGTACTTC. Amino acids: CAWGNREGGETQYF. V and J are TRBV30 and TRBJ2-5; a possible D gene is TRBD1 (6 bases). The germline V gene encodes CDR1 GTSNPN and CDR2 SVGIG (reference sequence). CDR3 length: 14 amino acids. V dropped 5 bases and J dropped 4 bases, with 17 bases sitting between them. The whole variable domain, remainder taken from reference TRBV30 and TRBJ2-5, is SQTIHQWPATLVQPVGSPLSLECTVEGTSNPNLYWYRQAAGRGLQLLFYSVGIGQISSEVPQNLSASRPQDRQFILSSKKLLLSDSGFYLCAWGNREGGETQYFGPGTRLLVL.

CDR3 sequence: CASSESLQGAYEQYF. DNA for the CDR3: TGTGCCAGCAGTGAATCACTGCAGGGGGCTTACGAGCAGTACTTC. The chain couples TRBV25-1 to TRBJ2-7; 8 bases match TRBD1. With V trimmed by 1 base and J by 4 bases, 6 bases remained unmatched. There are 15 residues in the CDR3. Germline V lookup: CDR1 MGHDK, CDR2 SYGVNS.

V gene TRBV19 combines with J gene TRBJ1-5, with TRBD1 identical over 8 bases. The CDR3 has 15 amino acids. Losses at the gene ends were 3 bases for V and 7 bases for J; bases not matched to a gene: 8. Germline lookup yields CDR1 LNHDA and CDR2 SQIVND (reference sequence). The chain's CDR3 is CASSIGQGALQPQHF. CDR3 in DNA: TGTGCCAGTAGTATTGGGCAGGGGGCTTTGCAGCCCCAGCATTTT. The variable domain in full, with the rest retrieved from reference TRBV19 and TRBJ1-5, is DGGITQSPKYLFRKEGQNVTLSCEQNLNHDAMYWYRQDPGQGLRLIYYSQIVNDFQKGDIAEGYSVSREKKESFPLTVTSAQKNPTAFYLCASSIGQGALQPQHFGDGTRLSIL.

The chain couples TRBV5-1 to TRBJ2-7, with TRBD2 matching over 8 bases. V was pared by 4 bases and J by 2 bases, with 11 bases of the junction left unmatched. CDR1 and CDR2 (germline): SGHRS, YFSETQ. This CDR3 is built from 16 residues. The CDR3 nucleotides read TGCGCCAGCAGCCCCCAGGAGTCGGGACTAGCCTACGAGCAGTACTTC. Protein product: CASSPQESGLAYEQYF. Full variable domain (outside the CDR3, taken from reference TRBV5-1 and TRBJ2-7): KAGVTQTPRYLIKTRGQQVTLSCSPISGHRSVSWYQQTPGQGLQFLFEYFSETQRNKGNFPGRFSGRQFSNSRSEMNVSTLELGDSALYLCASSPQESGLAYEQYFGPGTRLTVT.

The chain links TRBV27 to TRBJ1-5; D ambiguous. CDR1 and CDR2 (germline): MNHEY, SMNVEV (reference sequence). CDR3 length: 13 residues. V was pared by 1 base and J by 4 bases, with 5 bases between. CDR3 sequence reads: CASSLWQNQPQHF. The CDR3 region has the DNA TGTGCCAGCAGTTTATGGCAGAATCAGCCCCAGCATTTT.

This clone was recorded once. The V gene is TRBV4-1, the J gene TRBJ1-6, with D unclear. The germline V gene has CDR1 MGHRA and CDR2 YSYEKL. The CDR3 is 15 residues long. The V end lost 3 bases, the J end lost 7 bases, and 13 bases lay between the germline ends. CDR3 DNA: TGCGCCAGCAGCCAGCAGTTTCAATCGAATTCACCCCTCCACTTT. As protein: CASSQQFQSNSPLHF.

This chain links TRBV5-1 with TRBJ2-4; the D gene is possibly TRBD2 (6 bases). This CDR3 has 17 residues. Germline CDR1 SGHRS, CDR2 YFSETQ. Trimming stripped 4 bases from V and 0 bases from J, with 17 bases between. CDR3 bases: TGCGCCAGCAGCCCCAGGGACTTTTCTGTAGCCAAAAACATTCAGTACTTC. Translating it yields CASSPRDFSVAKNIQYF.

The chain joins TRBV15 to TRBJ1-1; D is ambiguous. V lost 1 base to trimming and J lost 4 bases, with 10 bases between them. This CDR3 has 14 residues. Germline V lookup: CDR1 LNHNV, CDR2 YYDKDF (reference sequence). The CDR3: CATSRGWGGTEAFF. The CDR3 nucleotides read TGTGCCACCAGCAGAGGGTGGGGAGGCACTGAAGCTTTCTTT.

The chain has TRBV27 and TRBJ2-7, with D tentatively TRBD2 (5 bases). The germline V gene has CDR1 MNHEY and CDR2 SMNVEV (reference sequence). This CDR3 is built from 13 residues. V gave up 5 bases and J gave up 0 bases, with 8 bases separating them. The CDR3 spells CASSPGLSYEQYF. The CDR3 region has the DNA TGTGCCAGCAGTCCAGGACTCTCCTACGAGCAGTACTTC.

The V and J genes are TRBV7-6 and TRBJ1-1, with D perhaps matching TRBD1 (6 bases). Trimming removed 1 base at V and 6 bases at J, with 12 bases between. The CDR3 loop spans 14 amino acids. Looked up from germline, CDR1 is SGHVS and CDR2 is FNYEAQ. CDR3 residues: CASSLGGGIAEAFF. In nucleotides, the CDR3 is TGTGCCAGCAGCTTAGGGGGGGGCATCGCTGAAGCTTTCTTT. Combining the CDR3 with reference TRBV7-6 and TRBJ1-1 gives the whole variable domain GAGVSQSPRYKVTKRGQDVALRCDPISGHVSLYWYRQALGQGPEFLTYFNYEAQQDKSGLPNDRFSAERPEGSISTLTIQRTEQRDSAMYRCASSLGGGIAEAFFGQGTRLTVV.

J is TRBJ1-1 and V is TRBV11-3, with D possibly matching TRBD1 (6 bases). Trimming cost V 3 bases and J 6 bases, with 14 bases left between them. Germline loops: CDR1 SGHNT, CDR2 YENEEA. The CDR3 runs to 14 residues. CDR3 bases: TGTGCCAGCAGCTTCGCGGGGGGGGCCCCTGAAGCTTTCTTT. It encodes CASSFAGGAPEAFF.

The chain carries TRBV7-9 and TRBJ1-2; 7 nucleotides agree with TRBD1. The CDR3 length is 15 residues. Germline values: CDR1 SEHNR, CDR2 FQNEAQ (reference sequence). Trimming took 5 bases from V and 4 from J; bases not matched to a gene: 10. CDR3 sequence: CASSPRQTGIYGYTF. DNA of the CDR3: TGTGCCAGCAGCCCCCGCCAGACAGGGATCTATGGCTACACCTTC.

V usage is TRBV9 and J usage is TRBJ1-2; D might be TRBD1 (5 bases). CDR1 is SGDLS and CDR2 is YYNGEE in the germline V gene. The CDR3 is 18 amino acids. The V gene lost 0 bases and the J gene lost 4 bases, with 22 bases spanning the gap. This chain's CDR3 is CASSVVAGGWGLGYGYTF. The CDR3 DNA reads as TGTGCCAGCAGCGTAGTCGCGGGGGGATGGGGCTTGGGCTATGGCTACACCTTC.